These 12 T cell receptor beta chains share one sample of origin, sequenced in a study of PD-1 blockade in classical Hodgkin lymphoma. Generated by immunoSEQ multiplex PCR, the TCRdb table keeps only in-frame clones and is missing some. The table includes tens of thousands of clones, 75% to 85% detected once. The patients all showed relapse after autologous stem cell transplantation, while their brentuximab vedotin exposure varied. The sequences come from peripheral blood mononuclear cells (PBMCs), collected at baseline. The receptors stem from a human donor with classical Hodgkin lymphoma.

The chain employs TRBV28 and TRBJ2-4, with D perhaps TRBD1 (5 bases). This CDR3 is 16 amino acids long. CDR1 MDHEN and CDR2 SYDVKM come from the germline V gene. Trimming left V 5 bases short and J 0 bases short, with 14 bases between. CDR3 residues: CASSTRQYLAKNIQYF. The CDR3 DNA reads TGTGCCAGCAGTACCCGACAGTACCTAGCCAAAAACATTCAGTACTTC.

J is TRBJ2-5 and V is TRBV9; D unresolved. The V end lost 4 bases, the J end lost 3 bases, and 16 bases lay between the germline ends. This CDR3 has 15 residues. CDR1 is SGDLS, CDR2 YYNGEE, per germline. The CDR3, as DNA: TGTGCCAGCAGCCCCCGACCTTTCCGCGAAGAGACCCAGTACTTC. Its protein product is CASSPRPFREETQYF.

This clone was seen a handful of times. V and J are TRBV19 and TRBJ1-2, with D possibly TRBD1 on 5 matching bases. V was cut by 7 bases and J by 2 bases, with 20 bases left in between. Germline assignment: CDR1 LNHDA and CDR2 SQIVND (reference sequence). This CDR3 spans 16 amino acids. Written as DNA, the CDR3 is TGTGCCAGTATTCCGAGCGGGGGGAAGGAAAACTATGGCTACACCTTC. Amino acids: CASIPSGGKENYGYTF.

The V call is TRBV11-3, the J call TRBJ1-1; D not resolved. Germline assignment: CDR1 SGHNT and CDR2 YENEEA. With 6 bases removed from V and 6 bases from J, the gap between germline ends came to 11 bases. This CDR3 has 12 residues. CDR3 sequence: CASRDESSEAFF. CDR3 coding DNA: TGTGCCAGCAGGGATGAATCGTCTGAAGCTTTCTTT.

Comments on this clone: The same CDR3 can be traced to other DNA sequences in this sample. The chain employs TRBV9 and TRBJ1-1; TRBD1 might be the D (6 bases). Deletions cut 2 bases from V and 6 bases from J, with 11 bases between. Germline CDR1 SGDLS, CDR2 YYNGEE. CDR3 length equals 13 residues. CDR3: CASSVGGNAEAFF. Written as DNA, the CDR3 is TGTGCCAGCAGCGTCGGGGGCAACGCTGAAGCTTTCTTT.

This sequence joins TRBV12-5 and TRBJ2-2; D remains unclear. CDR3 length: 14 residues. Trimming removed 2 bases at V and 0 bases at J, with 4 bases between. From germline, CDR1 is LGHNT and CDR2 FRNRAP. CDR3 residues: CASGLLSNTGELFF. CDR3 DNA: TGTGCTAGTGGTTTGTTGTCGAACACCGGGGAGCTGTTTTTT. The full variable domain, in which reference TRBV12-5 and TRBJ2-2 provide the parts outside the CDR3, is DARVTQTPRHKVTEMGQEVTMRCQPILGHNTVFWYRQTMMQGLELLAYFRNRAPLDDSGMPKDRFSAEMPDATLATLKIQPSEPRDSAVYFCASGLLSNTGELFFGEGSRLTVL.

The chain combines TRBV6-1 with TRBJ1-4; no reliable D call. Germline CDR1 MNHNS, CDR2 SASEGT. V was trimmed by 0 bases and J by 3 bases, leaving 14 bases between them. CDR3 length: 17 residues. The CDR3 coding sequence is TGTGCCAGCAGTGAAGCGCTGTACGGGAGCTCTAATGAAAAACTGTTTTTT. Amino acids: CASSEALYGSSNEKLFF.

The chain carries TRBV30 and TRBJ1-1; the match to TRBD1 covers 8 bases. In germline, CDR1 is GTSNPN, CDR2 SVGIG (reference sequence). The CDR3 contains 11 residues. With V trimmed by 5 bases and J by 6 bases, 2 bases remained unmatched. Here the CDR3 reads CAWGQGPEAFF. CDR3 in DNA: TGTGCCTGGGGACAGGGCCCTGAAGCTTTCTTT.

The chain employs TRBV19 and TRBJ1-1, with 7 positions matching TRBD1. The germline V gene has CDR1 LNHDA and CDR2 SQIVND (reference sequence). Trimming cost V 5 bases and J 0 bases; bases outside gene matches: 6. The CDR3 contains 15 residues. Written as DNA, the CDR3 is TGTGCCAGTAGTTCCGGGACAGTCATGAACACTGAAGCTTTCTTT. It specifies CASSSGTVMNTEAFF.

CDR3 in DNA: TGCAGCGTCCGGGACAGCGAATACAATGAGCAGTTCTTC. It encodes CSVRDSEYNEQFF. The V gene is TRBV29-1, the J gene TRBJ2-1; TRBD1 matches 7 bases. The CDR3 is 13 amino acids. The junction had 6 bases not matched to a gene; V was cut back by 6 bases and J by 4 bases. Germline V gives CDR1 SQVTM, CDR2 ANQGSEA.

This rearrangement joins TRBV9 to TRBJ2-3; D possibly corresponds to TRBD2 (6 bases). Trimming stripped 1 base from V and 0 bases from J, with 12 bases between. The CDR3 contains 16 residues. The germline CDR1 and CDR2 sequences are SGDLS and YYNGEE. The DNA for the CDR3 is TGTGCCAGCAGCGTAAGGCGGGAACAAAGCACAGATACGCAGTATTTT. It encodes CASSVRREQSTDTQYF.

The V gene is TRBV7-8, the J gene TRBJ2-2; no definite D call. This CDR3 region has 15 residues. The germline V gene has CDR1 SGHVS and CDR2 FQNEAQ. Deletions cut 3 bases from V and 4 bases from J, with 12 bases between. CDR3 protein: CASSFDTTLTGELFF. In nucleotides, the CDR3 is TGTGCCAGCAGCTTTGACACGACACTCACCGGGGAGCTGTTTTTT.